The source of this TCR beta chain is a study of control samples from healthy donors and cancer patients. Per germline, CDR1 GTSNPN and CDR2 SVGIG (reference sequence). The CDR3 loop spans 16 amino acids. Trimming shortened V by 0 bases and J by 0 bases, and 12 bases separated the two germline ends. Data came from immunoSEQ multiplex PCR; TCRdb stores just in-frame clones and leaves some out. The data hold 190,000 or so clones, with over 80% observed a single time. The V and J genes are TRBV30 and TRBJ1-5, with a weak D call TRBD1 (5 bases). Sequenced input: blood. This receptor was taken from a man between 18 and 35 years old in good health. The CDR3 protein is CAWSVGLGTSNQPQHF. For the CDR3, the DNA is TGTGCCTGGAGTGTGGGCCTTGGGACTAGCAATCAGCCCCAGCATTTT.